This T cell receptor beta chain appears in the sequencing data of a study of T cell clonotyping in hematopoietic cell transplantation (dated by TCRdb to the early 2020s). As for the study more broadly: Recipient samples taken before transplant were collected after cytoreduction. Patient recruitment ran from late 2015 to January 2017, and follow-up continued until late 2020 or death. A total of 110 to 150 blood samples were collected in the study from roughly 40 consecutive transplant recipients and their related donors. What the study reported, not specific to this receptor: Recipient TCR diversity fell after transplant, with pathologically expanded clonotypes rising progressively from day 30 to day 180. Sample size was limited, and cells were not sorted, so CD4 and CD8 repertoire contributions could not be separated. Donor and pretransplant recipient Inverse Simpson Index values predicted broader posttransplant TCR repertoire diversity. Just a small fraction of recipient repertoires overlapped with donor repertoires, and more than 95% appeared de novo at the given depth.

The sample's time point, from its label and the paper: recipient sample about 28 days before transplant, after cytoreduction. Blood from recipients was drawn about 28 days before transplant and again at days 30, 100 and 180 after transplant. Nuclei Lysis Solution was used to extract genomic DNA from fresh or cryopreserved unfractionated peripheral blood mononuclear cells. TCR beta CDR3 regions were amplified from genomic DNA with the immunoSEQ assay, a bias-controlled multiplex PCR using V- and J-specific primers. A proprietary barcode and Illumina adapter sequences were added to the CDR3 amplicons in a second PCR step. CDR3 libraries were sequenced on an Illumina MiSeq instrument. The original pipeline was this. Export and quality control were handled in immunoSEQ Analyzer 3.0, while downstream analyses relied on R Bioconductor and Immunarch. Only productive rearrangements within the normalized downsampled data set were used in the calculation of repertoire metrics. In the normalized cohort, clonotypes with more than 5 templates were defined as pathologically expanded. Repertoire diversity was measured with the Inverse Simpson Index. To capture all clonotypes, the CMV-specificity analyses were run on the non-normalized data set. TCRdb carries this immuneACCESS record with in-frame sequences only. Its versions omit some clonotypes, under half of them owing to an unresolved V gene in the studies checked, with the rest unexplained. The DNA was the basis for D and trimming; V, J and clone size are from that table. The sample has about 770 clones on record, roughly half of them singletons. Of the sample, more than 35% falls within the top ten clones.

CDR1 and CDR2 were assigned from the germline V gene (reference sequence) as GTSNPN and SVGIG. The CDR3, cysteine through phenylalanine, is 14 amino acids long. Only the CDR3 DNA stays, 42 bases, in frame from base 1. V is pruned by 2 bases and J by 5 bases, leaving 5 bases of the junction without a gene match. About this clone itself: No cognate antigen has been identified for it. Within one base of it there is no much larger clone, and no base qualities were kept.

This chain is built from TRBV30 and TRBJ1-5; the junction holds 8 bases that match TRBD1. The sequencing used peripheral blood mononuclear cells, collected before stem cell transplant. This clonotype was sampled from a man between 45 and 60 years old with myelofibrosis. Some clones in this sample may be carry-over from other donors' samples. The nucleotides are TGTGCCTGGAGTAGCGGACAGGGAGATCAGCCCCAGCATTTT. Its protein product is CAWSSGQGDQPQHF. The CDR3 plus the reference TRBV30 and TRBJ1-5 genes for the other parts give the full variable domain: SQTIHQWPATLVQPVGSPLSLECTVEGTSNPNLYWYRQAAGRGLQLLFYSVGIGQISSEVPQNLSASRPQDRQFILSSKKLLLSDSGFYLCAWSSGQGDQPQHFGDGTRLSIL.